A single sample is the source of the 21 T cell receptor beta chains below, sequenced in a study of shared clonotypes between healthy human individuals. Using immunoSEQ multiplex PCR, the repertoire was profiled, and TCRdb retains in-frame clones only, with some absent. This sample has around 180,000 clones, with around 93% found just once. The sequenced sample was naive CD4+ T cells sorted from blood. The subset is: CD45RA+ positively selected. The source of these receptors is a woman under 40 in good health.

In its sample, this clone was seen once. V usage is TRBV11-2 and J usage is TRBJ1-2; 7 bases agree with TRBD1. J gave up 0 bases and V 5 bases, and 3 bases lay outside the gene matches. The CDR3 runs to 14 residues. Germline V gives CDR1 SGHAT, CDR2 FQNNGV. The CDR3 here is CASSQTGANYGYTF. Here the CDR3 DNA reads TGTGCCAGCAGCCAAACAGGGGCTAACTATGGCTACACCTTC.

The chain links TRBV30 to TRBJ2-3; D tentatively fits TRBD1 or TRBD2 (5 bases each). Germline values: CDR1 GTSNPN, CDR2 SVGIG (reference sequence). The CDR3 spans 14 residues. Trimming took off 0 bases at V and 3 bases at J, with 10 bases between the two ends. The CDR3 loop reads CAWSVSGGTDTQYF. For the CDR3, the DNA is TGTGCCTGGAGTGTATCTGGGGGAACAGATACGCAGTATTTT.

This clone showed up just once. The chain uses TRBV6-5 and TRBJ2-7; possibly TRBD2 for D (5 bases). V was clipped by 0 bases and J by 3 bases, with 9 bases between them. The CDR3 is made up of 14 amino acids. Germline V CDR1 and CDR2: MNHEY, SVGAGI. The CDR3 DNA reads TGTGCCAGCAGTTACTCGGAGGAAGGCTACGAGCAGTACTTC. Translated, it gives CASSYSEEGYEQYF.

The CDR3 here is CASRDRANNQPQHF. The DNA for the CDR3 is TGTGCCAGCAGGGACAGGGCTAACAATCAGCCCCAGCATTTT. The V gene is TRBV6-5, the J gene TRBJ1-5, with 8 positions matching TRBD1. The J segment lost 3 bases and the V segment lost 6 bases, leaving 4 bases of the junction unmatched. CDR3 length: 14 amino acids. From germline, CDR1 is MNHEY and CDR2 SVGAGI.

This clone appeared a few times. This chain connects TRBV30 to TRBJ1-1; no definite D call. Trimming removed 2 bases at V and 1 base at J, with 11 bases between. CDR1 GTSNPN and CDR2 SVGIG come from the germline V gene (reference sequence). The CDR3 runs to 14 residues. CDR3 amino acids: CAWSRGPSNTEAFF. DNA for the CDR3: TGTGCCTGGAGTAGAGGACCGTCGAACACTGAAGCTTTCTTT.

This chain joins TRBV19 and TRBJ1-4; D may be TRBD1 (6 bases). V lost 2 bases and J lost 5, with 15 bases in between. Germline assignment: CDR1 LNHDA and CDR2 SQIVND (reference sequence). This CDR3 comprises 16 residues. The CDR3 DNA reads TGTGCCAGTAGTATACGTCGACAGGCTCCCAATGAAAAACTGTTTTTT. Residues: CASSIRRQAPNEKLFF.

The V and J genes are TRBV19 and TRBJ2-7; D is undetermined. There are 13 residues in the CDR3. The ends were cut back, 4 bases at V and 3 bases at J, with 10 bases in the middle. In germline, CDR1 is LNHDA, CDR2 SQIVND (reference sequence). The CDR3 nucleotides are TGTGCCAGTAGTAGTCAGCTAAACTACGAGCAGTACTTC. Its protein product is CASSSQLNYEQYF.

V and J are TRBV13 and TRBJ2-1; D unclear. Germline V gives CDR1 PRHDT, CDR2 FYEKMQ (reference sequence). CDR3 length: 16 amino acids. Trimming cost V 6 bases and J 1 base, with 16 bases left between them. The CDR3 loop reads CASRRGRIDSYNEQFF. For the CDR3, the DNA is TGTGCCAGCAGACGCGGACGGATAGATTCCTACAATGAGCAGTTCTTC. The full variable domain, completed using reference TRBV13 and TRBJ2-1, is AAGVIQSPRHLIKEKRETATLKCYPIPRHDTVYWYQQGPGQDPQFLISFYEKMQSDKGSIPDRFSAQQFSDYHSELNMSSLELGDSALYFCASRRGRIDSYNEQFFGPGTRLTVL.

This clone has a single count. The chain recombines TRBV19 with TRBJ2-7, with D hard to call. Deletions cut 3 bases from V and 2 bases from J, with 17 bases between. From germline, CDR1 is LNHDA and CDR2 SQIVND (reference sequence). This CDR3 has 16 residues. The DNA for the CDR3 is TGTGCCAGTAGTATCCTTTTGCTCCTTACCCCCTACGAGCAGTACTTC. Translating it yields CASSILLLLTPYEQYF.

The rearrangement uses TRBV11-2 and TRBJ2-5; D perhaps matches TRBD1 (6 bases). The last part of the DNA fits TRBJ2-7 better; the J call may be wrong. Per the germline V gene, CDR1 is SGHAT and CDR2 is FQNNGV. The CDR3 contains 15 residues. CDR3 coding DNA: TGTGCCAGCAGACAGGGCATGGCCTTGGGCTACGAGCAGTACTTC. It codes for CASRQGMALGYEQYF.

The chain employs TRBV5-1 and TRBJ1-1, with 7 bases fitting TRBD1. CDR1 is SGHRS, CDR2 YFSETQ, per germline. This CDR3 contains 14 residues. The V segment lost 1 base and the J segment 0 bases; nucleotides outside the gene matches: 0. The CDR3 bases are TGCGCCAGCAGCTTGACAGGGGTGAACACTGAAGCTTTCTTT. Its protein product is CASSLTGVNTEAFF.

This clone was observed once. The rearrangement uses TRBV28 and TRBJ2-5, with 7 nucleotides matching TRBD1. The end of the DNA is better explained by TRBJ2-7, so the J call may be wrong. Germline V gene sequence: CDR1 MDHEN, CDR2 SYDVKM. The CDR3 loop spans 12 amino acids. The CDR3 sequence: CATGQAGDEQYF. CDR3 nucleotides: TGTGCCACTGGACAGGCAGGGGACGAGCAGTACTTC.

The chain joins TRBV28 to TRBJ2-7; 9 positions agree with TRBD1. Per the germline V gene, CDR1 is MDHEN and CDR2 is SYDVKM. The CDR3 consists of 15 residues. The V segment lost 7 bases and the J segment 5 bases; nucleotides outside the gene matches: 12. DNA for the CDR3: TGTGCCAGCAATTCACCGGGACAGGGAGATGACGAGCAGTACTTC. It specifies CASNSPGQGDDEQYF.

This chain uses TRBV6-1 with TRBJ2-2; the D gene is possibly TRBD2 (7 bases). This CDR3 is 15 amino acids long. Germline V gene data show CDR1 as MNHNS and CDR2 as SASEGT. Deletions cut 6 bases from V and 3 bases from J, with 14 bases between. The CDR3 nucleotides read TGTGCCAGCAGAGGGGGGGCTTCGGACACCGGGGAGCTGTTTTTT. Residues: CASRGGASDTGELFF.

This chain links TRBV11-3 with TRBJ2-1, with TRBD2 matching 14 bases. The CDR3 covers 19 residues. Trimming took 1 base from V and 0 from J; bases not matched to a gene: 5. CDR1 and CDR2 (germline): SGHNT, YENEEA. This CDR3 is CASSLGATSGRVSYNEQFF. The CDR3 nucleotides read TGTGCCAGCAGCTTAGGTGCGACTAGCGGGAGGGTCTCCTACAATGAGCAGTTCTTC.

V and J are TRBV7-8 and TRBJ1-5; 10 bases align to TRBD1. Losses at the gene ends were 5 bases for V and 1 base for J; bases not matched to a gene: 11. Germline lookup yields CDR1 SGHVS and CDR2 FQNEAQ. The CDR3 is made up of 18 amino acids. CDR3 nucleotides: TGTGCCAGCAGCCAACGCATGACAGGGGGCTCAAGCAATCAGCCCCAGCATTTT. Its protein product is CASSQRMTGGSSNQPQHF.

The rearrangement joins TRBV5-5 to TRBJ2-7; 7 nucleotides line up with TRBD2. The CDR3 contains 15 residues. The germline gives CDR1 SGHKS, CDR2 YYEKEE (reference sequence). The V segment lost 0 bases and the J segment 5 bases; nucleotides outside the gene matches: 8. The CDR3, as DNA: TGTGCCAGCAGCTTGGTCGCGGGAGCCGCCCACGAGCAGTACTTC. Translated, it gives CASSLVAGAAHEQYF.

This clone was counted once. The rearrangement uses TRBV19 and TRBJ1-2; perhaps TRBD1 as D (5 bases). The V gene lost 5 bases and the J gene lost 2 bases, with 9 bases spanning the gap. The CDR3 is 13 amino acids. Germline loops: CDR1 LNHDA, CDR2 SQIVND (reference sequence). DNA of the CDR3: TGTGCCAGTAGTCAAGACAGCAACTATGGCTACACCTTC. Its protein product is CASSQDSNYGYTF.

The J gene is TRBJ1-2, the V gene TRBV4-1, with D maybe TRBD1 (6 bases). From germline, CDR1 is MGHRA and CDR2 YSYEKL. V lost 1 base, J lost 7 bases, and 10 bases lay in between. The CDR3 runs 13 residues. This chain's CDR3 is CASSQGGGSGYTF. The CDR3 DNA follows: TGCGCCAGCAGCCAAGGGGGGGGCTCTGGCTACACCTTC.

The gene calls are TRBV18 and TRBJ1-2; tentative D call: TRBD1 (6 bases). Trimming pared 2 bases from V and 5 bases from J, leaving 12 bases between. Germline CDR1 reads KGHSH; CDR2 reads LQKENI. CDR3 length: 14 amino acids. CDR3 in amino acids: CASSPTDRRYGYTF. The CDR3 DNA is TGTGCCAGCTCACCAACAGACAGGAGATATGGCTACACCTTC. The whole variable domain, filled in from reference TRBV18 and TRBJ1-2, reads NAGVMQNPRHLVRRRGQEARLRCSPMKGHSHVYWYRQLPEEGLKFMVYLQKENIIDESGMPKERFSAEFPKEGPSILRIQQVVRGDSAAYFCASSPTDRRYGYTFGSGTRLTVV.

The J gene is TRBJ2-7, the V gene TRBV18; 10 bases match TRBD1. The CDR3 covers 15 residues. The germline CDR1 and CDR2 sequences are KGHSH and LQKENI. The V segment lost 5 bases and the J segment 5 bases; nucleotides outside the gene matches: 9. In nucleotides, the CDR3 is TGTGCCAGCTCATACTTGGGACAGGGGACGGACGAGCAGTACTTC. It translates to CASSYLGQGTDEQYF.